One sample yielded the 19 T cell receptor beta chains listed below, sequenced in a study of blood T cell repertoires in COVID-19. Data came from immunoSEQ multiplex PCR; TCRdb stores just in-frame clones and leaves some out. The table has 110,000 to 150,000 clones, 87% seen once; the top ten hold 11%. The sample was PBMCs or T cells enriched from blood (not recorded which). Receptors were obtained from a man aged 55-75 years who had recovered from COVID-19.

The gene calls are TRBV6-5 and TRBJ2-1, with 9 bases matching TRBD2. Germline loops: CDR1 MNHEY, CDR2 SVGAGI. The V and J ends lost 2 bases and 5 bases, in that order; junction bases with no gene match: 4. This CDR3 has 15 residues. In nucleotides, the CDR3 is TGTGCCAGCAGTTACGCTAGCGGGATCCACAATGAGCAGTTCTTC. Translated, it gives CASSYASGIHNEQFF.

The chain carries TRBV27 and TRBJ2-1; D remains unclear. The V gene lost 5 bases and the J gene lost 6 bases, with 5 bases spanning the gap. This CDR3 has 11 residues. From germline, CDR1 is MNHEY and CDR2 SMNVEV (reference sequence). CDR3 sequence reads: CASSLLNEQFF. CDR3 DNA: TGTGCCAGCAGTCTACTCAATGAGCAGTTCTTC.

V gene TRBV7-3 combines with J gene TRBJ1-2, with 8 bases lining up with TRBD1. The CDR3 runs 13 residues. Germline CDR1 and CDR2: SGHTA and FQGTGA. V shed 5 bases and J 8 bases; nucleotides not matched to a gene: 7. The CDR3 nucleotides are TGTGCCAGCAGCCTCGGACAGGGCCGGGGCTACACCTTC. It encodes CASSLGQGRGYTF.

CDR3 sequence (DNA): TGTGCCAGCTCAGACGGGACAGCGCTTGGCTACACCTTC. This sequence encodes CASSDGTALGYTF. The V gene is TRBV18, the J gene TRBJ1-2; 7 bases agree with TRBD1. This CDR3 comprises 13 residues. The germline CDR1 and CDR2 sequences are KGHSH and LQKENI. With V trimmed by 5 bases and J by 7 bases, 7 bases remained unmatched.

In its sample, this clone was seen once. V gene TRBV19 combines with J gene TRBJ1-1; D is ambiguous. This CDR3 spans 11 amino acids. V lost 3 bases and J lost 9, with 8 bases in between. Germline-derived CDR1 and CDR2 are LNHDA and SQIVND (reference sequence). This CDR3 reads CASSIGGKAFF. The CDR3 nucleotides read TGTGCCAGTAGTATTGGCGGAAAAGCTTTCTTT.

J is TRBJ2-1 and V is TRBV4-1, with TRBD2 matching 9 bases. The J segment lost 8 bases and the V segment lost 4 bases, leaving 12 bases of the junction unmatched. The V gene's germline CDR1 is MGHRA and CDR2 YSYEKL. This CDR3 spans 16 amino acids. This chain's CDR3 is CASSLKRLAGRDEQFF. The CDR3 DNA sequence: TGCGCCAGCAGCCTCAAAAGGCTAGCGGGGCGGGATGAGCAGTTCTTC.

The rearrangement uses TRBV5-4 and TRBJ1-2; possible D gene TRBD1, 5 bases. Germline values: CDR1 SGHNT, CDR2 YYREEE (reference sequence). CDR3 length equals 15 residues. V was trimmed by 4 bases and J by 0 bases, leaving 13 bases between them. In DNA form, the CDR3 reads TGTGCCAGCAGCACCTACCAGACAGCTAACTATGGCTACACCTTC. Its translation: CASSTYQTANYGYTF.

The V gene is TRBV12-5, the J gene TRBJ2-2, with D possibly matching TRBD1 (6 bases). This CDR3 is built from 15 residues. Per germline, CDR1 LGHNT and CDR2 FRNRAP. The ends were cut back, 4 bases at V and 2 bases at J, with 11 bases in the middle. CDR3 DNA: TGTGCTAGTGGTTCCTCGGACAGAAACACCGGGGAGCTGTTTTTT. This gives the protein CASGSSDRNTGELFF.

In its sample, this clone was seen a few times. This CDR3 is CASSQGGLAGASYEQYF. The DNA of the CDR3 is TGTGCCAGCAGCCAAGGGGGACTAGCGGGGGCCTCCTACGAGCAGTACTTC. This chain joins TRBV4-2 and TRBJ2-7; TRBD2 aligns across 14 bases. The CDR3 contains 17 residues. The V gene's germline CDR1 is LGHNA and CDR2 YNFKEQ. V lost 1 base to trimming and J lost 0 bases; unmatched junction nucleotides: 2.

J is TRBJ1-6 and V is TRBV6-5; possibly TRBD1 for D (5 bases). The CDR3 runs 14 residues. The V and J ends lost 4 bases and 6 bases respectively, with 10 bases between them. Looked up from germline, CDR1 is MNHEY and CDR2 is SVGAGI. CDR3: CASSFRDSNSPLHF. CDR3 DNA sequence: TGTGCCAGCAGTTTCCGGGACTCTAATTCACCCCTCCACTTT.

This clone showed up just a few times. This rearrangement joins TRBV9 to TRBJ1-6; D is possibly TRBD1 (5 bases). Germline loops: CDR1 SGDLS, CDR2 YYNGEE. Trimming removed 0 bases from V and 6 bases from J, with 22 bases in between. The CDR3 is made up of 19 amino acids. CDR3 protein: CASSVAPRDLRQSNSPLHF. The CDR3 coding sequence is TGTGCCAGCAGCGTAGCCCCCAGGGACTTAAGACAATCTAATTCACCCCTCCACTTT.

The V gene is TRBV30, the J gene TRBJ1-3; D is possibly TRBD1 (6 bases). With 0 bases removed from V and 3 bases from J, the gap between germline ends came to 9 bases. CDR1 and CDR2 from the germline V gene are GTSNPN and SVGIG (reference sequence). CDR3 length: 14 residues. CDR3 in amino acids: CAWSVLRGGNTIYF. CDR3 DNA sequence: TGTGCCTGGAGTGTACTCAGGGGTGGAAACACCATATATTTT.

The table lists this clone with a few counts. The chain uses TRBV30 and TRBJ2-7; tentatively, D is TRBD1 (5 bases). Germline V gene sequence: CDR1 GTSNPN, CDR2 SVGIG (reference sequence). The CDR3 is 12 residues long. The V gene lost 5 bases and the J gene lost 1 base, with 9 bases spanning the gap. The CDR3 sequence is CAWGAGSYEQYF. CDR3 nucleotide sequence: TGTGCCTGGGGTGCAGGGTCCTACGAGCAGTACTTC.

V and J are TRBV16 and TRBJ1-1, with 8 bases matching TRBD1. V shed 7 bases and J 5 bases; nucleotides not matched to a gene: 6. Germline CDR1 is KGHSY and CDR2 is FQNENV. CDR3 length: 13 amino acids. The CDR3 loop reads CASTFNRGTEAFF. The CDR3 bases are TGTGCCAGCACGTTCAACAGGGGGACTGAAGCTTTCTTT.

This chain connects TRBV28 to TRBJ2-2, with 7 positions matching TRBD2. The CDR3 has 15 amino acids. V trimming: 3 bases; J trimming: 1 base; junction bases outside the gene matches: 2. Looked up from germline, CDR1 is MDHEN and CDR2 is SYDVKM. The CDR3 loop reads CASSFLAGNTGELFF. The CDR3 bases are TGTGCCAGCAGTTTCTTAGCGGGGAACACCGGGGAGCTGTTTTTT.

J is TRBJ2-7 and V is TRBV28, with TRBD1 matching over 7 bases. The J segment lost 5 bases and the V segment lost 6 bases, leaving 7 bases of the junction unmatched. CDR3 length equals 13 residues. Germline V lookup: CDR1 MDHEN, CDR2 SYDVKM. Here the CDR3 DNA reads TGTGCCAGCAGAATACAGGGGTTAAACGAGCAGTACTTC. Its translation is CASRIQGLNEQYF.

The chain employs TRBV11-3 and TRBJ2-2; D not certain. Trimming stripped 1 base from V and 6 bases from J, with 3 bases between. The CDR3 has 12 amino acids. Germline CDR1 is SGHNT and CDR2 is YENEEA. DNA of the CDR3: TGTGCCAGCAGCTTAGCTCCCGGGGAGCTGTTTTTT. This translates into CASSLAPGELFF.

This clone was counted a single time. The rearrangement uses TRBV28 and TRBJ2-3; 12 bases agree with TRBD2. Germline assignment: CDR1 MDHEN and CDR2 SYDVKM. This CDR3 has 17 residues. V lost 6 bases, J lost 6 bases, and 13 bases stayed unmatched. CDR3 in DNA: TGTGCCAGCAGGGCCTCGACTAGCGGGAGACCTTTCGATACGCAGTATTTT. Translating gives CASRASTSGRPFDTQYF.

The chain combines TRBV15 with TRBJ1-1; a possible D gene is TRBD1 (5 bases). CDR3 length: 13 amino acids. V was pared by 5 bases and J by 4 bases, with 11 bases between. Looked up from germline, CDR1 is LNHNV and CDR2 is YYDKDF (reference sequence). The DNA for the CDR3 is TGTGCCACCAGCCCGGGGGAGGGCACTGAAGCTTTCTTT. Translation: CATSPGEGTEAFF.